The 23 T cell receptor beta chains below were found in one sample sequenced in a study of blood T cell repertoires in COVID-19. Sequencing used immunoSEQ multiplex PCR; TCRdb keeps in-frame clones, though not all of them. The sample lists roughly 38,000 clones; around 80% were seen once. Sequenced sample: peripheral blood. These receptor sequences come from a man aged 60 to 75 with acute or convalescent COVID-19.

This chain connects TRBV2 to TRBJ2-3; D is ambiguous. This CDR3 spans 17 amino acids. V shed 0 bases and J shed 1 base, with 14 bases lying between them. CDR1 is SNHLY, CDR2 FYNNEI, per germline. The CDR3 DNA reads as TGTGCCAGCAGTGAAGCGCTAGGAGCGTTCCGCACAGATACGCAGTATTTT. Amino acid sequence: CASSEALGAFRTDTQYF. Supplemented by reference TRBV2 and TRBJ2-3, the full variable domain reads EPEVTQTPSHQVTQMGQEVILRCVPISNHLYFYWYRQILGQKVEFLVSFYNNEISEKSEIFDDQFSVERPDGSNFTLKIRSTKLEDSAMYFCASSEALGAFRTDTQYFGPGTRLTVL.

The chain is built from TRBV6-1 and TRBJ1-5, with no clear D. Germline V gene data show CDR1 as MNHNS and CDR2 as SASEGT. V was cut by 0 bases and J by 2 bases, with 5 bases left in between. The CDR3 is 14 residues long. The CDR3 nucleotides read TGTGCCAGCAGTGAAGCGCGAGGCAATCAGCCCCAGCATTTT. It yields the protein CASSEARGNQPQHF.

The chain joins TRBV3-1 (or the pseudogene TRBV3-2) to TRBJ1-4; no definite D call. CDR1 and CDR2 from the germline V gene are LGHDT and YNNKEL (reference sequence). Trimming removed 1 base at V and 4 bases at J, with 13 bases between. CDR3 length: 16 amino acids. The CDR3 reads CASSQVGIRGNEKLFF. Written as DNA, the CDR3 is TGTGCCAGCAGCCAAGTCGGGATCCGGGGTAATGAAAAACTGTTTTTT.

This clone is a singleton in its sample. The rearrangement uses TRBV12-3 or TRBV12-4 and TRBJ1-2; D is perhaps TRBD1 (6 bases). V lost 2 bases to trimming and J lost 2 bases, with 6 bases between them. The CDR3 has 13 residues. The CDR3, as DNA: TGTGCCAGCAGTTTACAGGGGAACTATGGCTACACCTTC. Protein sequence: CASSLQGNYGYTF.

This rearrangement joins TRBV6-5 to TRBJ2-2; 12 nucleotides match TRBD1. Germline-derived CDR1 and CDR2 are MNHEY and SVGAGI. This CDR3 is built from 15 residues. The J segment lost 4 bases and the V segment lost 8 bases, leaving 5 bases of the junction unmatched. CDR3 DNA: TGTGCCAGCGGGGACAGGGGGCCTTTCACCGGGGAGCTGTTTTTT. Translated: CASGDRGPFTGELFF.

Only a few counts were recorded for this clone. The CDR3 reads CASTIKQGTEAFF. The CDR3 DNA is TGTGCCAGCACCATAAAACAGGGTACTGAAGCTTTCTTT. This chain uses TRBV6-5 with TRBJ1-1; possible D gene TRBD1, 6 bases. Germline-derived CDR1 and CDR2 are MNHEY and SVGAGI. The CDR3 is 13 residues long. V gave up 7 bases and J gave up 5 bases, with 14 bases separating them.

The gene calls are TRBV2 and TRBJ2-7, with 10 bases aligning to TRBD2. Germline V gives CDR1 SNHLY, CDR2 FYNNEI. The V segment lost 9 bases and the J segment 4 bases; nucleotides outside the gene matches: 6. This CDR3 spans 13 amino acids. CDR3 protein: CARSGTSVYEQYF. The CDR3 region has the DNA TGTGCCAGAAGCGGGACTAGCGTATACGAGCAGTACTTC.

The chain joins TRBV5-1 to TRBJ2-7; 9 nucleotides match TRBD1. With 2 bases clipped from V and 4 bases from J, the junction kept 13 bases outside the gene matches. CDR1 is SGHRS, CDR2 YFSETQ, per germline. CDR3 length equals 17 residues. DNA for the CDR3: TGCGCCAGCAGCTTAAGACAGGGGGTAGATCATCGGTACGAGCAGTACTTC. As protein: CASSLRQGVDHRYEQYF.

The chain is built from TRBV11-3 and TRBJ2-1; perhaps TRBD2 as D (5 bases). Per the germline V gene, CDR1 is SGHNT and CDR2 is YENEEA. The V gene lost 5 bases and the J gene lost 8 bases, with 16 bases spanning the gap. The CDR3 runs to 14 residues. The CDR3 DNA sequence: TGTGCCAGCAGCCCCTCGGCTAGCTTTGATGAGCAGTTCTTC. Encoded protein: CASSPSASFDEQFF.

The chain links TRBV7-2 to TRBJ2-7, with 12 nucleotides matching TRBD2. The germline gives CDR1 SGHTA, CDR2 FQGNSA. The CDR3 is 15 amino acids. Trimming cost V 2 bases and J 5 bases; bases outside gene matches: 4. The CDR3 reads CASSLSLAGGNEQYF. CDR3 in DNA: TGTGCCAGCAGCTTAAGTCTAGCGGGAGGGAACGAGCAGTACTTC.

This rearrangement joins TRBV10-3 to TRBJ1-4, with D uncertain. Germline V gives CDR1 ENHRY, CDR2 SYGVKD. The CDR3 runs to 15 residues. Trimming left V 4 bases short and J 5 bases short, with 14 bases between. The CDR3 spells CAISAGAGYNEKLFF. In nucleotides, the CDR3 is TGTGCCATCAGTGCGGGTGCGGGGTACAATGAAAAACTGTTTTTT.

The rearrangement joins TRBV5-1 to TRBJ1-5, with 10 bases that match TRBD1. Germline V gene sequence: CDR1 SGHRS, CDR2 YFSETQ. CDR3 length: 14 residues. J lost 6 bases, V lost 4 bases, and 4 bases had no gene match. DNA for the CDR3: TGCGCCAGCAGCACCGGACAGGGGGGTCAGCCCCAGCATTTT. Translated, it gives CASSTGQGGQPQHF.

The chain employs TRBV2 and TRBJ2-3, with 8 bases identical to TRBD1. Germline CDR1 and CDR2: SNHLY and FYNNEI. Unmatched junction bases numbered 4, after V lost 7 bases and J lost 1 base. This CDR3 has 14 residues. The CDR3 DNA reads as TGTGCCAGCACAGGGGGCATAGGCACAGATACGCAGTATTTT. Protein product: CASTGGIGTDTQYF.

As DNA, the CDR3 is TGTGCCAGCAGCCTGACAGGGAAGGCAACTAATGAAAAACTGTTTTTT. Protein product: CASSLTGKATNEKLFF. V usage is TRBV7-9 and J usage is TRBJ1-4, with 7 bases aligning to TRBD1. Trimming took 5 bases from V and 0 from J; bases not matched to a gene: 6. Germline CDR1 and CDR2: SEHNR and FQNEAQ (reference sequence). The length of the CDR3 is 16 residues. The full variable domain, rest sourced from reference TRBV7-9 and TRBJ1-4, is DTGVSQNPRHKITKRGQNVTFRCDPISEHNRLYWYRQTLGQGPEFLTYFQNEAQLEKSRLLSDRFSAERPKGSFSTLEIQRTEQGDSAMYLCASSLTGKATNEKLFFGSGTQLSVL.

This clone appeared a few times. The V call is TRBV28, the J call TRBJ2-1; possible D gene TRBD2, 6 bases. This CDR3 has 12 residues. The V gene lost 5 bases and the J gene lost 9 bases, with 11 bases spanning the gap. Germline V gives CDR1 MDHEN, CDR2 SYDVKM. The CDR3 nucleotides are TGTGCCAGCAGTCCCACTAGCACTGAGCAGTTCTTC. Translating gives CASSPTSTEQFF.

The V gene is TRBV19, the J gene TRBJ2-7; TRBD2 matches at 11 bases. Germline V gene sequence: CDR1 LNHDA, CDR2 SQIVND (reference sequence). V trimming: 5 bases; J trimming: 1 base; junction bases outside the gene matches: 1. The length of the CDR3 is 14 residues. CDR3 coding DNA: TGTGCCAGTAGTCGACTAGCGGGATCCTACGAGCAGTACTTC. It is translated as CASSRLAGSYEQYF. The variable domain in full, with the rest retrieved from reference TRBV19 and TRBJ2-7, is DGGITQSPKYLFRKEGQNVTLSCEQNLNHDAMYWYRQDPGQGLRLIYYSQIVNDFQKGDIAEGYSVSREKKESFPLTVTSAQKNPTAFYLCASSRLAGSYEQYFGPGTRLTVT.

The CDR3 nucleotides read TGTGCCAGCAGTTACGTCGCAGAAATGAACACTGAAGCTTTCTTT. Translating gives CASSYVAEMNTEAFF. The rearrangement uses TRBV6-5 and TRBJ1-1, with D uncertain. The CDR3 runs 15 residues. V was cut by 2 bases and J by 0 bases, with 10 bases left in between. Germline CDR1 MNHEY, CDR2 SVGAGI.

The CDR3 region has the DNA TGTGCCAGCAGTCCGACAGGGCATTACAATGAGCAGTTCTTC. The encoded protein is CASSPTGHYNEQFF. This rearrangement joins TRBV28 to TRBJ2-1; 7 bases agree with TRBD1. The trim removed 5 bases at V and 4 bases at J, leaving 5 bases unmatched. This CDR3 contains 14 residues. Germline loops: CDR1 MDHEN, CDR2 SYDVKM.

This sequence joins TRBV10-2 and TRBJ2-2; TRBD2 matches 10 bases. V was pared by 2 bases and J by 0 bases, with 0 bases of the junction left unmatched. Per the germline V gene, CDR1 is WSHSY and CDR2 is SAAADI. This CDR3 is built from 16 residues. As DNA, the CDR3 is TGCGCCAGCAGTGAGACTAGCGGGGCGAACACCGGGGAGCTGTTTTTT. Translated, it gives CASSETSGANTGELFF.

This rearrangement joins TRBV24-1 to TRBJ2-1, with 12 nucleotides matching TRBD2. Losses at the gene ends were 3 bases for V and 6 bases for J; bases not matched to a gene: 8. The CDR3 is 17 residues long. Germline CDR1 KGHDR, CDR2 SFDVKD. CDR3 sequence (DNA): TGTGCCACCAGTGATACTTGGACTAGCGGGAACGCCAATGAGCAGTTCTTC. The encoded protein is CATSDTWTSGNANEQFF.

Here the CDR3 DNA reads TGTGCCAGCAGCCGCCGGGACAGGTTTGGAGAGACCCAGTACTTC. This codes for CASSRRDRFGETQYF. The chain recombines TRBV11-2 with TRBJ2-5; 8 bases fit TRBD1. Per germline, CDR1 SGHAT and CDR2 FQNNGV. V dropped 5 bases and J dropped 4; count of bases not matched to a gene: 9. The length of the CDR3 is 15 residues.

The chain employs TRBV6-2 or TRBV6-3 and TRBJ2-7; D remains ambiguous. CDR1 is MNHEY and CDR2 is SVGEGT in the germline V gene. The V gene lost 2 bases and the J gene lost 6 bases, with 8 bases spanning the gap. The CDR3 covers 12 residues. The CDR3 DNA reads as TGTGCCAGCAGTTACCCCGGTTTCGAGCAGTACTTC. It is translated as CASSYPGFEQYF.

The chain couples TRBV5-1 to TRBJ2-5; 8 nucleotides line up with TRBD2. CDR1 is SGHRS and CDR2 is YFSETQ in the germline V gene. Trimming cost V 4 bases and J 0 bases; bases outside gene matches: 5. CDR3 size: 15 residues. The chain's CDR3 is CASSGLAGNQETQYF. The CDR3 bases are TGCGCCAGCAGCGGTCTAGCGGGCAACCAAGAGACCCAGTACTTC.